One and the same sample provided the 13 T cell receptor beta chains below, sequenced in a study of a mutant IDH1 vaccine in newly diagnosed glioma. Method: immunoSEQ multiplex PCR; TCRdb's copy keeps in-frame clones and lacks some. The repertoire holds around 63,000 clones, around 92% seen once, with roughly 2.5% in the top ten. Described time point: baseline, week 1 (first vaccination visit). As for treatment: pre-vaccination baseline after standard-of-care therapy. Sequenced here: PBMCs, sampled from a glioma patient treated with radiotherapy, temozolomide or both. The source of these receptors is a man aged 50 to 59 with glioma.

The chain employs TRBV6-1 and TRBJ2-7; possibly TRBD1 or TRBD2 for D (5 bases each). CDR3 length: 13 residues. V lost 6 bases and J lost 2, with 11 bases in between. Germline-derived CDR1 and CDR2 are MNHNS and SASEGT. In DNA, the CDR3 is TGTGCCAGCAGCAACGGGGCAGCCTACGAGCAGTACTTC. This encodes CASSNGAAYEQYF.

The rearrangement joins TRBV6-4 to TRBJ2-1; no clear D. Looked up from germline, CDR1 is MRHNA and CDR2 is SNTAGT. This CDR3 has 13 amino acids. Trimming stripped 2 bases from V and 0 bases from J, with 2 bases between. CDR3 protein: CASSDNSYNEQFF. In nucleotides, the CDR3 is TGTGCCAGCAGTGACAACTCCTACAATGAGCAGTTCTTC.

The rearrangement links TRBV5-5 to TRBJ2-7, with D possibly TRBD2 on 5 matching bases. The V gene lost 3 bases and the J gene lost 2 bases, with 18 bases spanning the gap. The germline gives CDR1 SGHKS, CDR2 YYEKEE (reference sequence). The CDR3 extends over 16 amino acids. The CDR3 DNA reads as TGTGCCAGCAGCTCATACCGGGATTTACTCCCCTACGAGCAGTACTTC. This encodes CASSSYRDLLPYEQYF.

This clone was seen only a few times. This sequence joins TRBV14 and TRBJ2-7; D possibly corresponds to TRBD2 (5 bases). The CDR3 contains 12 residues. Trimming stripped 0 bases from V and 11 bases from J, with 11 bases between. Germline CDR1 reads SGHDN; CDR2 reads FVKESK. The CDR3, as DNA: TGTGCCAGCAGCCAAGAGACTGTCGGGGAGTACTTC. Residues: CASSQETVGEYF.

The rearrangement uses TRBV4-2 and TRBJ1-5; the D gene is possibly TRBD1 (6 bases). The V gene's germline CDR1 is LGHNA and CDR2 YNFKEQ. This CDR3 has 15 amino acids. Between the trimmed V and J ends, which lost 0 bases and 5 bases, there was a span of 11 bases. CDR3 nucleotide sequence: TGTGCCAGCAGCCAAGAGGGGGCGGGAGATCAGCCCCAGCATTTT. Amino acids: CASSQEGAGDQPQHF.

The chain carries TRBV6-1 and TRBJ2-2; weak D call: TRBD1 (5 bases). Looked up from germline, CDR1 is MNHNS and CDR2 is SASEGT. The CDR3 runs to 15 residues. Trimming removed 3 bases from V and 0 bases from J, with 8 bases in between. As DNA, the CDR3 is TGTGCCAGCAGTGAGAGACAGACGAACACCGGGGAGCTGTTTTTT. Protein product: CASSERQTNTGELFF.

The chain employs TRBV5-5 and TRBJ1-1; the D is unclear. Trimming removed 2 bases at V and 4 bases at J, with 9 bases between. The CDR3 consists of 13 residues. From germline, CDR1 is SGHKS and CDR2 YYEKEE (reference sequence). The CDR3 loop reads CASSLSRPTEAFF. As DNA, the CDR3 is TGTGCCAGCAGCTTATCGCGTCCCACTGAAGCTTTCTTT.

V usage is TRBV5-4 and J usage is TRBJ2-7; 10 bases match TRBD2. Looked up from germline, CDR1 is SGHNT and CDR2 is YYREEE (reference sequence). Unmatched junction bases numbered 11, after V lost 4 bases and J lost 4 bases. The CDR3 extends over 16 amino acids. CDR3 region: CASSLGTSGNVYEQYF. CDR3 coding DNA: TGTGCCAGCAGCCTAGGTACTAGCGGGAATGTTTACGAGCAGTACTTC.

The chain recombines TRBV2 with TRBJ1-3; D not certain. Germline CDR1 and CDR2: SNHLY and FYNNEI. The CDR3 contains 14 residues. V lost 5 bases, J lost 0 bases, and 8 bases lay in between. The CDR3 reads CASSYLVSGNTIYF. In nucleotides, the CDR3 is TGTGCCAGCAGTTACTTAGTCTCTGGAAACACCATATATTTT.

The V gene is TRBV5-1, the J gene TRBJ2-7; TRBD1 might be the D (6 bases). The V and J ends lost 0 bases and 3 bases respectively, with 10 bases between them. The CDR3 has 14 amino acids. Per the germline V gene, CDR1 is SGHRS and CDR2 is YFSETQ. The CDR3 nucleotides are TGCGCCAGCAGCTTGGGGACAGCGAACTACGAGCAGTACTTC. Translating it yields CASSLGTANYEQYF.

This chain joins TRBV7-2 and TRBJ1-5; D remains ambiguous. Germline V gene lookup returns CDR1 SGHTA and CDR2 FQGNSA. V was clipped by 3 bases and J by 4 bases, with 13 bases between them. The CDR3 spans 15 residues. The CDR3 reads CASSLAGDRNQPQHF. In DNA form, the CDR3 reads TGTGCCAGCAGCTTGGCCGGGGATCGGAATCAGCCCCAGCATTTT.

The chain recombines TRBV2 with TRBJ1-6; D perhaps matches TRBD1 (5 bases). V lost 2 bases and J lost 7, with 12 bases in between. This CDR3 spans 15 amino acids. Germline V gene sequence: CDR1 SNHLY, CDR2 FYNNEI. CDR3 DNA sequence: TGTGCCAGCAGTGAAAGGCAGGGCGGAAATTCACCCCTCCACTTT. The encoded protein is CASSERQGGNSPLHF.

This clone was observed a single time. The chain is built from TRBV7-8 and TRBJ2-7; TRBD1 matches 11 bases. The length of the CDR3 is 15 residues. The germline V gene has CDR1 SGHVS and CDR2 FQNEAQ. The junction had 3 bases not matched to a gene; V was cut back by 4 bases and J by 1 base. In DNA, the CDR3 is TGTGCCAGCAGCTACGGGACAGGGGGTTCCTACGAGCAGTACTTC. This codes for CASSYGTGGSYEQYF.